This T cell receptor (beta chain) was captured in a study of spatial heterogeneity in lung cancer. This clonotype was recorded many times. The CDR3 covers 17 residues. CDR1 and CDR2 (germline): DFQATT, SNEGSKA (reference sequence). Trimming cost V 5 bases and J 0 bases, with 17 bases left between them. The time point is: blood at routine non-recurrence follow-up after resection. Tumor, nontumor lung or frozen PBMC supplied whole RNA that was sequenced unsorted. TCRdb used MiXCR to reprocess the 5' RACE reads, holding one entry per CDR3 protein. Among about 120,000 distinct CDR3 sequences listed, 9% to 15% were seen once.

The chain has TRBV20-1 and TRBJ1-6, with D tentatively TRBD1 (5 bases). The receptor's source is a male donor with early-stage non-small cell lung cancer. The sample in question was PBMCs, obtained at follow-up. The CDR3 reads CSAPKVLQDSYNSPLHF. The CDR3 nucleotides are TGCAGTGCTCCAAAAGTATTACAGGACTCCTATAATTCACCCCTCCACTTT.